The sequence of this TCR beta chain was determined in a study of cytomegalovirus exposure and HLA in healthy donors. Overall study results and limits: Previously analyzed data showed that most TCR beta V segments were productive at a frequency of about 87% or about 30%. Common viral pathogens (according to a later analysis) appeared linked to several of the most significant clusters. Analyzed later, most CMV-associated TCR beta chains appeared HLA-restricted.

PCR primers comprised 60 Vbeta and 13 Jbeta primers. Profiled with immunoSEQ multiplex PCR; TCRdb holds only in-frame clones, not every one. The sample holds about 150,000 clones; about 78% are singletons and the top ten take approximately 4%. This clone has a handful of counts. Its antigen is as yet unknown. Additional DNA sequences in this sample encode the identical CDR3. CDR3 size: 13 residues. Germline CDR1 reads MNHNY; CDR2 reads SVGAGI (reference sequence). V shed 2 bases and J shed 7 bases, with 11 bases lying between them. The sequenced sample consisted of PBMCs. The receptor's source is a man aged 50 to 59 in good health and CMV-seropositive. The chain has TRBV6-6 and TRBJ1-1; tentative D call: TRBD1 (5 bases). This chain's CDR3 is CASSYDRGSEAFF. The CDR3 nucleotides are TGTGCCAGCAGTTACGATAGGGGTAGTGAAGCTTTCTTT.